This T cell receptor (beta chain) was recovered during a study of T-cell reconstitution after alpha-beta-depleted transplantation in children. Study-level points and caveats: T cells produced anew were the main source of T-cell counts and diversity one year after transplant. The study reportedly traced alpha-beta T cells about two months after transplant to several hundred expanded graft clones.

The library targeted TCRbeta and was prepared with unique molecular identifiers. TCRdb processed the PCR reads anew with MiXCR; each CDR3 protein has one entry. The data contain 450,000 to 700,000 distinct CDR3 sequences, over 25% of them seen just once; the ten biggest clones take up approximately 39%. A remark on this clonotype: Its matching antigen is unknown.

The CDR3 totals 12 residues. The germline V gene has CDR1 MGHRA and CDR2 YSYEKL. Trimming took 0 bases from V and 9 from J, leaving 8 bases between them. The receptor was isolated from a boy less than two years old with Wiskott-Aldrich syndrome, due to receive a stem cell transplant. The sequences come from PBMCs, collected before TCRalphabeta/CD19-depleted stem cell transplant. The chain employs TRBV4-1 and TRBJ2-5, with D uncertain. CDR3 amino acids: CASSQDPRSQYF. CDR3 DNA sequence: TGCGCCAGCAGCCAAGATCCGAGGTCCCAGTACTTC.